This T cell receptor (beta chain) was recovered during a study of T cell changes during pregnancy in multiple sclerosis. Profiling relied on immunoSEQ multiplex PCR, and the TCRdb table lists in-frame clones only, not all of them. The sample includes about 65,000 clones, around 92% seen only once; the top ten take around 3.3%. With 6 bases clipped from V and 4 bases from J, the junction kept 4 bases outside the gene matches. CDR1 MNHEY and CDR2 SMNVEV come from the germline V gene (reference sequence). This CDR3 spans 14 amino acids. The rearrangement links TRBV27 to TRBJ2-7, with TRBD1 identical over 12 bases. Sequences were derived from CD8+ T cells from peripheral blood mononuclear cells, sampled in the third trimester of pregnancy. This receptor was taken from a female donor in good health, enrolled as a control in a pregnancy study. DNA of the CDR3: TGTGCCAGCAGGGGGACAGGGGGCGTGTACGAGCAGTACTTC. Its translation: CASRGTGGVYEQYF.